The text below deals with one TCR beta chain. This sample includes further DNA sequences coding for the same CDR3. This specimen comes from a study of blood T cell repertoires in COVID-19. Across the whole study: The United States, Italy and Spain provided the acute and convalescent COVID-19 samples. Nucleic acid was either cDNA or gDNA, and it came from T cells, B-cell-depleted T cells, or PBMCs.

TCRdb's table, derived via immunoSEQ multiplex PCR, lists solely in-frame clones and lacks some. In the table there are approximately 300,000 clones, around nine tenths of which are singletons. V gave up 1 base and J gave up 2 bases, with 3 bases separating them. The CDR3 loop spans 13 amino acids. Germline V lookup: CDR1 LNHDA, CDR2 SQIVND (reference sequence). Those enrolled, adults aged roughly 18 to 90 years, came from about two dozen US areas. In assigning cohorts, the study relied on participant-reported clinical history. Sequenced input: PBMCs or T cells enriched from blood (not recorded which). The chain carries TRBV19 and TRBJ1-5; D remains unclear. This receptor was identified in a man in his fifties or sixties who had recovered from COVID-19. CDR3 sequence (DNA): TGTGCCAGTAGTATAGCAGGCAATCAGCCCCAGCATTTT. It translates to CASSIAGNQPQHF. Together with reference TRBV19 and TRBJ1-5, the CDR3 gives the full variable domain: DGGITQSPKYLFRKEGQNVTLSCEQNLNHDAMYWYRQDPGQGLRLIYYSQIVNDFQKGDIAEGYSVSREKKESFPLTVTSAQKNPTAFYLCASSIAGNQPQHFGDGTRLSIL.